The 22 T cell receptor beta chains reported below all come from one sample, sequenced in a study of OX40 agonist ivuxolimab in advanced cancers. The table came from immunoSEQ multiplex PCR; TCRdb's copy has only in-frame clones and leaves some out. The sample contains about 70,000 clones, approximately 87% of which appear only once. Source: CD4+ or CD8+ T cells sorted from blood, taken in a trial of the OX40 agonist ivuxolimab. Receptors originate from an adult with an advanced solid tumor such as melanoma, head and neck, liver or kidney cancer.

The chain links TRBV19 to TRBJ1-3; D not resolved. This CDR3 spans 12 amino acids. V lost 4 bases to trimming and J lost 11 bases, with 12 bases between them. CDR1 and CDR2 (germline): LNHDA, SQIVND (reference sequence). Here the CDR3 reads CASSTPGGAIYF. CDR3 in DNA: TGTGCCAGTAGTACCCCCGGAGGCGCCATATATTTT.

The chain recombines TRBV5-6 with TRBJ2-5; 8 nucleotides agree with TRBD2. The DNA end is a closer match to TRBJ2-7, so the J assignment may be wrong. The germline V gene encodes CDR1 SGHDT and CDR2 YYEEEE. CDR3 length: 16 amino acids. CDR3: CASSLRSSGYPYEQYF. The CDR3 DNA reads TGTGCCAGCAGCTTGAGGTCTAGCGGGTACCCCTACGAGCAGTACTTC.

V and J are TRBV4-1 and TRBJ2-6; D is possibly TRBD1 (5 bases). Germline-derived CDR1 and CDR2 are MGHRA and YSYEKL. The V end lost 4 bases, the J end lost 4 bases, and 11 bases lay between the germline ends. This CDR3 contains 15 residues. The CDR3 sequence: CASSPRVSGANVLTF. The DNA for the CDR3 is TGCGCCAGCAGCCCCAGGGTTTCGGGGGCCAACGTCCTGACTTTC.

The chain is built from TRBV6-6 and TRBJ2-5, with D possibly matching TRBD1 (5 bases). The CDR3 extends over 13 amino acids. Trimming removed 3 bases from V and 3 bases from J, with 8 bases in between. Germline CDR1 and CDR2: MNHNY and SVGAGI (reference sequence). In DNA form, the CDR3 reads TGTGCCAGCAGTTATGGCAGGGAAGAGACCCAGTACTTC. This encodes CASSYGREETQYF.

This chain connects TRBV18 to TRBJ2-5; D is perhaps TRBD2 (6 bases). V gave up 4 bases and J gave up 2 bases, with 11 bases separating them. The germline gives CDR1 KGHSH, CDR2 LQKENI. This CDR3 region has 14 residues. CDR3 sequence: CASSQRREQETQYF. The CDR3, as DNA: TGTGCCAGCTCACAGAGGAGGGAACAAGAGACCCAGTACTTC.

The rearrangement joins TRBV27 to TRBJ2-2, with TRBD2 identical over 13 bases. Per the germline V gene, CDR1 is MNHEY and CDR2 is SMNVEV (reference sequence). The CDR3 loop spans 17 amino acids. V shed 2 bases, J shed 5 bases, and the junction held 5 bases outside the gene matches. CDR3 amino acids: CASSLKLAGGSTGELFF. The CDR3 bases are TGTGCCAGCAGTTTAAAACTAGCGGGGGGGTCGACCGGGGAGCTGTTTTTT.

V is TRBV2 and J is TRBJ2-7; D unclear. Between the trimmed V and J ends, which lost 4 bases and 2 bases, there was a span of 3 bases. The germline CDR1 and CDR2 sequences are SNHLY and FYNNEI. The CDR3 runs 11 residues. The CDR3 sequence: CASSVTYEQYF. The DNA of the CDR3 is TGTGCCAGCAGTGTCACCTACGAGCAGTACTTC.

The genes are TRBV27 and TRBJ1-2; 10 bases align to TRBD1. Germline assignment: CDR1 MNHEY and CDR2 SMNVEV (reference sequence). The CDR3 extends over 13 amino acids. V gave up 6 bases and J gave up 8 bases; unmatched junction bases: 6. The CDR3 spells CASSRQGAGGYTF. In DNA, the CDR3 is TGTGCCAGCAGCCGACAGGGGGCAGGGGGCTACACCTTC.

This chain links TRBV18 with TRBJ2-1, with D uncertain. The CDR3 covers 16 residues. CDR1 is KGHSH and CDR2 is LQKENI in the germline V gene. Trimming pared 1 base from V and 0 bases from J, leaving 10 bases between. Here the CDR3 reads CASSPQSRGSYNEQFF. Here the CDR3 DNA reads TGTGCCAGCTCACCACAATCTCGCGGCTCCTACAATGAGCAGTTCTTC.

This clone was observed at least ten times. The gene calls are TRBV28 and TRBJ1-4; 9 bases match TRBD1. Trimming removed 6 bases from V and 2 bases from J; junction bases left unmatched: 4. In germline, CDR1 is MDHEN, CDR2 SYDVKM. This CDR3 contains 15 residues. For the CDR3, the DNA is TGTGCCAGCAGCCTACAGGGGGCGACTAATGAAAAACTGTTTTTT. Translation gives CASSLQGATNEKLFF.

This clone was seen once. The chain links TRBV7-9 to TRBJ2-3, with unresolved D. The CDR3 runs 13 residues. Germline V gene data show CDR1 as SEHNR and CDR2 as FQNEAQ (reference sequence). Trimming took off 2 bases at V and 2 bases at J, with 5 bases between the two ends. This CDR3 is CASSLFTTDTQYF. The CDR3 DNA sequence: TGTGCCAGCAGCTTATTCACCACAGATACGCAGTATTTT.

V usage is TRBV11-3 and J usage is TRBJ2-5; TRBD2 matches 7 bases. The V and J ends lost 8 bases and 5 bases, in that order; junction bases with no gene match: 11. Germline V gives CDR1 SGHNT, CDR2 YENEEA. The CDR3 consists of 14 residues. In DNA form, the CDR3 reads TGTGCCAGCCTCTCCGGGGAGGGTCCGGAGACCCAGTACTTC. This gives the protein CASLSGEGPETQYF.

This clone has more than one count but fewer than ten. CDR3 DNA sequence: TGTGCCAGCAGCTTAGAGGGACAGGCCCTTAACTATGGCTACACCTTC. It specifies CASSLEGQALNYGYTF. The chain is built from TRBV7-2 and TRBJ1-2; 8 bases are a match to TRBD1. Germline V gene sequence: CDR1 SGHTA, CDR2 FQGNSA. The V gene end was trimmed by 1 base and the J gene end by 1 base; junction bases not matched to a gene: 5. This CDR3 spans 16 amino acids.

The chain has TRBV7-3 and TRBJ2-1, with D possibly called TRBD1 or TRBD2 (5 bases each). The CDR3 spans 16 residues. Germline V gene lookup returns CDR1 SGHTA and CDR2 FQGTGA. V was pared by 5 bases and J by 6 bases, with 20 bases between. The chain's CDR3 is CASSVGTGFGGNEQFF. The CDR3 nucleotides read TGTGCCAGCAGCGTGGGGACGGGATTTGGAGGCAATGAGCAGTTCTTC.

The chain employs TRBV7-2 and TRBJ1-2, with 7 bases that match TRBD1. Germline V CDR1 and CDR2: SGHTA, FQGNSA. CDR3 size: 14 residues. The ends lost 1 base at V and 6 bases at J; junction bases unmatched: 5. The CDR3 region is CASSLGGTANGYTF. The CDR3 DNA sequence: TGTGCCAGCAGCTTAGGCGGGACAGCGAATGGCTACACCTTC.

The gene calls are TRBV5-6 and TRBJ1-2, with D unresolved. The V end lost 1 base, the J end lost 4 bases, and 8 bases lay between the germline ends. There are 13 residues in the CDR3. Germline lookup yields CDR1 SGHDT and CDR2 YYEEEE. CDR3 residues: CASSLLSFYGYTF. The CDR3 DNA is TGTGCCAGCAGCTTGCTGAGTTTCTATGGCTACACCTTC. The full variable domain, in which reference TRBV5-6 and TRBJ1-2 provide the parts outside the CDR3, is DAGVTQSPTHLIKTRGQQVTLRCSPKSGHDTVSWYQQALGQGPQFIFQYYEEEERQRGNFPDRFSGHQFPNYSSELNVNALLLGDSALYLCASSLLSFYGYTFGSGTRLTVV.

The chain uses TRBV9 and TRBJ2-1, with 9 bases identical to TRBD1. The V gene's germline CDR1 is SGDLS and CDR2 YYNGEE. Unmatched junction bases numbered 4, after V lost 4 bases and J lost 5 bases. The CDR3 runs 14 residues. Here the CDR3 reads CASSRTGANNEQFF. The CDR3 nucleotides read TGTGCCAGCAGCCGGACAGGGGCCAACAATGAGCAGTTCTTC.

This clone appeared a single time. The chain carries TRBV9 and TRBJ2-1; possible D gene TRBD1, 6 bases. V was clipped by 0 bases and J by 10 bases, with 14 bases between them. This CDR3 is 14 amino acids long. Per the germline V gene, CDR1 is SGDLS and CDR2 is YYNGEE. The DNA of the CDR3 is TGTGCCAGCAGCGTAGCCGTTGACAGGCGAGAGCAGTTCTTC. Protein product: CASSVAVDRREQFF.

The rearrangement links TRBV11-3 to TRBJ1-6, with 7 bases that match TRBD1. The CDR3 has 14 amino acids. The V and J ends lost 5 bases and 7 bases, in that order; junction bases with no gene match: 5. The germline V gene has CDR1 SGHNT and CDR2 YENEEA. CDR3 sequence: CASSVQGMNSPLHF. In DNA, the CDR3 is TGTGCCAGCAGCGTACAGGGGATGAATTCACCCCTCCACTTT.

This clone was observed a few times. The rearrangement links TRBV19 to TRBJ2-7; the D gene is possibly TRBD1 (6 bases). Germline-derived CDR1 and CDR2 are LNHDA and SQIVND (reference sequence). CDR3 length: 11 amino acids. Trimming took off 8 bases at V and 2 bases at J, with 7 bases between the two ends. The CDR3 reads CASGQTYEQYF. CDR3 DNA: TGTGCCAGTGGACAGACCTACGAGCAGTACTTC.

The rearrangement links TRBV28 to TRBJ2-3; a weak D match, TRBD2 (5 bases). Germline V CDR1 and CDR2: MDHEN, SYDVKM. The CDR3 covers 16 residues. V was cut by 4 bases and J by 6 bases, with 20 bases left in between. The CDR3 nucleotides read TGTGCCAGCAGTTCCCCGGGGTGGGGAATAGGCGATACGCAGTATTTT. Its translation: CASSSPGWGIGDTQYF.

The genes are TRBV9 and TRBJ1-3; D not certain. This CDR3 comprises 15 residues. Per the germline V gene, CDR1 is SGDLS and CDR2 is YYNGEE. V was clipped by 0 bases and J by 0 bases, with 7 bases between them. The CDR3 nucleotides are TGTGCCAGCAGCGTAGGAGAATTCTCTGGAAACACCATATATTTT. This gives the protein CASSVGEFSGNTIYF. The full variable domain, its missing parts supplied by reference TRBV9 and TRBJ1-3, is DSGVTQTPKHLITATGQRVTLRCSPRSGDLSVYWYQQSLDQGLQFLIQYYNGEERAKGNILERFSAQQFPDLHSELNLSSLELGDSALYFCASSVGEFSGNTIYFGEGSWLTVV.